This T cell receptor (beta chain) was observed in a study of T-cell reconstitution after alpha-beta-depleted transplantation in children. This clonotype was detected many times. Its specificity is unknown. Study findings and constraints: T-cell counts and diversity were attributed mostly to newly produced T cells one year after transplant. It was surviving recipient T cells and thymic progenitors that gave some patients high TCRbeta diversity at day 60. Reported findings indicate that, about two months after transplant, alpha-beta T cells came from several hundred expanded clones, which were derived from non-depleted graft cells.

Construction of the TCRbeta library involved unique molecular identifiers. One entry per CDR3 protein, called by TCRdb with MiXCR from the PCR reads. The repertoire holds 450,000 to 600,000 distinct CDR3 sequences, with 10% as singletons. The ends were cut back, 1 base at V and 0 bases at J, with 13 bases in the middle. CDR1 and CDR2 from the germline V gene are DFQATT and SNEGSKA (reference sequence). The CDR3 spans 15 residues. Sample: PBMCs, taken before TCRalphabeta/CD19-depleted stem cell transplant. This rearrangement joins TRBV20-1 to TRBJ2-7, with unresolved D. The sequence was obtained from a child aged 2-15 years with inherited bone marrow failure, due to receive a stem cell transplant. The DNA for the CDR3 is TGCAGTGCTAGAGTTACGTCTCTTAGCTCCTACGAGCAGTACTTC. Amino acids: CSARVTSLSSYEQYF.